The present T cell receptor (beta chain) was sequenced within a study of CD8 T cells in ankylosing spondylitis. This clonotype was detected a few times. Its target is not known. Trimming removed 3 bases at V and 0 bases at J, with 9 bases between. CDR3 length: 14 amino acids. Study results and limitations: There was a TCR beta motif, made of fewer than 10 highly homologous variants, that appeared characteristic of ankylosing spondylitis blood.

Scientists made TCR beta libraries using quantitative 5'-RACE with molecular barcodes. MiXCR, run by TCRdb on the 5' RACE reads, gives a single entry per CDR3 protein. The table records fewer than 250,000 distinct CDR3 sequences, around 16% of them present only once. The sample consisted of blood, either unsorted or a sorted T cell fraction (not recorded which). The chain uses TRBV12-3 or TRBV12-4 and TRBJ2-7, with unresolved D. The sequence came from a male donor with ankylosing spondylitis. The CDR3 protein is CASSFMNGSYEQYF. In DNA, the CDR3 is TGTGCCAGCAGTTTTATGAACGGCTCCTACGAGCAGTACTTC.